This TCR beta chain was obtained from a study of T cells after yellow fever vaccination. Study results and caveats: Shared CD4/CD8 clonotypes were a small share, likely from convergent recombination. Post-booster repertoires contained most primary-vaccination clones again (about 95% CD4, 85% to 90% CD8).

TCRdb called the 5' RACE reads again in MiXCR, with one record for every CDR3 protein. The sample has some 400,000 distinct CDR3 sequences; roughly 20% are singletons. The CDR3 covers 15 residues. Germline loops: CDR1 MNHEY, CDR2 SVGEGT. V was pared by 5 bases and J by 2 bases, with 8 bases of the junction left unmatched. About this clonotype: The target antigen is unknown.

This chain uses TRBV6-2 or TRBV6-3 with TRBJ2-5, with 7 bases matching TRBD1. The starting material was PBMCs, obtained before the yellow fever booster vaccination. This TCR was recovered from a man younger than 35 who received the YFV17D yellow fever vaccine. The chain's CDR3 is CASSDRDSHQETQYF. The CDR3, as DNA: TGTGCCAGCAGTGACCGGGACAGCCATCAAGAGACCCAGTACTTC.